These 6 T cell receptor beta chains came from one sample sequenced in a study of Graves' ophthalmopathy and Graves' hyperthyroidism. Amplified material comprised TCR beta CDR3 regions derived from RNA transcripts. Second-round multiplex PCR followed a first-round RT-PCR using HTBI primers. One entry per CDR3 protein results from TCRdb running MiXCR on the multiplex PCR reads. Among around 660,000 distinct CDR3 sequences listed, about 40% were seen once. Source material: peripheral blood. Source of these receptors: an adult man with Graves' ophthalmopathy.

The chain couples TRBV19 to TRBJ1-1, with 9 bases aligning to TRBD1. The V gene's germline CDR1 is LNHDA and CDR2 SQIVND (reference sequence). This CDR3 spans 19 amino acids. V shed 1 base, J shed 0 bases, and the junction held 12 bases outside the gene matches. The CDR3 bases are TGTGCCAGTAGTATAGGTTTCGGGGACAGGGCCCTAATGAACACTGAAGCTTTCTTT. This translates into CASSIGFGDRALMNTEAFF.

The V gene is TRBV29-1, the J gene TRBJ2-5, with D possibly TRBD1 on 6 matching bases. Germline lookup yields CDR1 SQVTM and CDR2 ANQGSEA. This CDR3 comprises 12 residues. V lost 8 bases and J 5 bases, leaving 15 bases between the germline ends. CDR3 nucleotide sequence: TGCAGCCAGACACAGGGACGGGAGACCCAGTACTTC. Amino acid sequence: CSQTQGRETQYF.

This rearrangement joins TRBV12-5 to TRBJ2-7; 7 positions agree with TRBD2. Trimming removed 1 base from V and 3 bases from J; junction bases left unmatched: 15. CDR3 length: 18 residues. Germline-derived CDR1 and CDR2 are LGHNT and FRNRAP. The CDR3 DNA is TGTGCTAGTGGTTTGGCCCCGAAAGGCGGGGGAAATTTCTACGAGCAGTACTTC. This codes for CASGLAPKGGGNFYEQYF.

Worth noting for this clonotype: A much larger clone lies a single base off, so this may be a read error. This chain joins TRBV9 and TRBJ2-7; TRBD1 agrees at 8 bases. V lost 4 bases, J lost 6 bases, and 6 bases stayed unmatched. CDR1 is SGDLS, CDR2 YYNGEE, per germline. The CDR3 contains 13 residues. CDR3: CASSRQGTAEQYF. CDR3 coding DNA: TGTGCCAGCAGCCGACAGGGGACGGCCGAGCAGTACTTC.

Of note for this clonotype: One base away lies a much larger clone, so this may be a sequencing read error. The chain joins TRBV19 to TRBJ2-5; TRBD1 is a possible D gene (6 bases). V lost 5 bases and J lost 1, with 14 bases in between. Germline V lookup: CDR1 LNHDA, CDR2 SQIVND (reference sequence). The CDR3 consists of 15 residues. The CDR3 coding sequence is TGTGCCAGTAGTCTTCAGGGGCCACTCCAAGAGACCCAGTACTTC. Translated, it gives CASSLQGPLQETQYF. Full variable domain (remainder filled in from reference TRBV19 and TRBJ2-5): DGGITQSPKYLFRKEGQNVTLSCEQNLNHDAMYWYRQDPGQGLRLIYYSQIVNDFQKGDIAEGYSVSREKKESFPLTVTSAQKNPTAFYLCASSLQGPLQETQYFGPGTRLLVL.

V and J are TRBV24-1 and TRBJ1-5; no firm D call. CDR1 and CDR2 from the germline V gene are KGHDR and SFDVKD. V was cut by 0 bases and J by 8 bases, with 7 bases left in between. The CDR3 extends over 13 amino acids. The CDR3 sequence: CATSDLRNEPQHF. CDR3 in DNA: TGTGCCACCAGTGATTTGAGGAATGAGCCCCAGCATTTT.